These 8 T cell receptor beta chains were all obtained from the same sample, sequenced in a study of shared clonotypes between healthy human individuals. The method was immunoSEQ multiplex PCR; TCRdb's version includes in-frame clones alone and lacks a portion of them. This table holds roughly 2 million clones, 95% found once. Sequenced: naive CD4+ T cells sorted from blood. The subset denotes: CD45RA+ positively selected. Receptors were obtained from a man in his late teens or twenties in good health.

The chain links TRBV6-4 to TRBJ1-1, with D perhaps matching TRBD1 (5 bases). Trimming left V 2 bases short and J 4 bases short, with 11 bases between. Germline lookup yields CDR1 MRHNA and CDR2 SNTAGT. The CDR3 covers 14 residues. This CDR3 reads CASSDTGGVTEAFF. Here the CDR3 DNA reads TGTGCCAGCAGTGACACAGGTGGGGTCACTGAAGCTTTCTTT.

In DNA, the CDR3 is TGTGCCAGCAGTGCCTCCGGGACAGGGATGTATGGCTACACCTTC. It is translated as CASSASGTGMYGYTF. The genes are TRBV6-1 and TRBJ1-2; 9 bases align to TRBD1. Germline assignment: CDR1 MNHNS and CDR2 SASEGT. This CDR3 region has 15 residues. The V gene end was trimmed by 4 bases and the J gene end by 5 bases; junction bases not matched to a gene: 8.

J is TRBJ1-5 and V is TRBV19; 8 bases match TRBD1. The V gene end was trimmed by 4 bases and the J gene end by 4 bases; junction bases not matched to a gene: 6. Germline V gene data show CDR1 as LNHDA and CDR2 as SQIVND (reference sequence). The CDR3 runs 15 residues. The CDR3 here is CASSTGGAGNQPQHF. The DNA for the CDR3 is TGTGCCAGTAGTACAGGGGGCGCGGGGAATCAGCCCCAGCATTTT.

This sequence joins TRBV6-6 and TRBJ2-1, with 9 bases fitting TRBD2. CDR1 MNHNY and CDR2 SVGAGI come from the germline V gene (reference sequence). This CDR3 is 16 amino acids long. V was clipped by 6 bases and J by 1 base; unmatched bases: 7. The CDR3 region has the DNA TGTGCCAGCAGCGAGACTAGCGGAGGGTCCTACAATGAGCAGTTCTTC. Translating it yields CASSETSGGSYNEQFF.

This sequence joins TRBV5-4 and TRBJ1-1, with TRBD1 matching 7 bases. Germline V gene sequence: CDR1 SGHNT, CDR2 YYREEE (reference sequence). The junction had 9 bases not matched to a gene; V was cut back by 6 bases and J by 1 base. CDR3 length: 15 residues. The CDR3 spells CASNLPGQRNTEAFF. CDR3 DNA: TGTGCCAGCAACCTCCCGGGACAGAGGAACACTGAAGCTTTCTTT.

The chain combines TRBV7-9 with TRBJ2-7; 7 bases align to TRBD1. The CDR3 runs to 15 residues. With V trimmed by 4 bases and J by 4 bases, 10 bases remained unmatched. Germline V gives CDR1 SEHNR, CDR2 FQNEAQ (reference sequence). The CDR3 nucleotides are TGTGCCAGCAGCTCCGACAGGGTTTGGACGTACGAGCAGTACTTC. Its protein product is CASSSDRVWTYEQYF.

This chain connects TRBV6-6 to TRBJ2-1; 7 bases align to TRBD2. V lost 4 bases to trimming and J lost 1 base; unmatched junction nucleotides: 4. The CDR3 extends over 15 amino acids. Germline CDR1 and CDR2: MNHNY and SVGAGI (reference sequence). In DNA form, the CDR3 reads TGTGCCAGCAGTTCCCTAGCGGTATCCTACAATGAGCAGTTCTTC. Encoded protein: CASSSLAVSYNEQFF.

The CDR3 DNA sequence: TGTGCCAGCACCTTTGAAGGGGGCTTCTACGAGCAGTACTTC. It encodes CASTFEGGFYEQYF. The chain combines TRBV6-8 with TRBJ2-7; 7 bases fit TRBD1. After removal of 7 bases from V and 3 bases from J, the junction contained 9 bases not matched to a gene. Germline lookup yields CDR1 MNHGY and CDR2 SAAAGT. The CDR3 spans 14 residues.